A selection of T cell receptor beta chains follows, all from one sample in a study of vaccination and CD4 T cells after COVID-19. What these receptors recognize is not known. TCRdb re-analysed the PCR reads in MiXCR, keeping a single row per CDR3 protein. The table lists 6,000 to 10,000 distinct CDR3 sequences, more than 30% of them singletons. Input material: CD4+ T cells from blood, cultured in vitro. These receptors were obtained from a human donor in good health. Each CDR3 is given with its conserved first and last residue. D genes are given only for firm matches. Size is stated for part of the rows, as once, few or many counts, or as a class when the clone is expanded.

NA,NA,TRBJ1-1,TRBV19,CASSTRDGTEAFF,TGTGCCAGTAGTACCAGGGATGGCACTGAAGCTTTCTTT
NA,NA,TRBJ1-1,TRBV7-6,CASSLGQVNTEAFF,TGTGCCAGCAGCTTAGGACAGGTGAACACTGAAGCTTTCTTT
NA,NA,TRBJ1-6,TRBV28,CASSFFGRYNSPPHF,TGTGCCAGCAGTTTTTTCGGCCGGTATAATTCACCCCCTCACTTT
NA,few,TRBJ1-1,TRBV7-2,CASSLVRTGTEAFF,TGTGCCAGCAGCCTAGTTAGGACCGGCACTGAAGCTTTCTTT
TRBD2,NA,TRBJ2-2,TRBV20-1,CSARAWEGPGELFF,TGCAGTGCTAGAGCGTGGGAGGGCCCCGGGGAGCTGTTTTTT
TRBD2,few,TRBJ2-7,TRBV6-1,CASSLSGAYEQYF,TGTGCCAGCAGCCTTAGCGGGGCTTACGAGCAGTACTTC
NA,few,TRBJ2-3,TRBV6-5,CASSYSFNTDTQYF,TGTGCCAGCAGTTACTCGTTTAACACGGATACGCAGTATTTT
NA,medium-sized,TRBJ1-5,TRBV6-1,CASSPWVISNQPQHF,TGTGCCAGCAGTCCCTGGGTGATTAGCAATCAGCCCCAGCATTTT
NA,NA,TRBJ1-1,TRBV28,CASSQWLNTEAFF,TGTGCCAGCAGTCAATGGCTAAACACTGAAGCTTTCTTT
TRBD2,NA,TRBJ2-3,TRBV4-3,CASSLREGTTITDTQYF,TGCGCCAGCAGCCTCCGGGAAGGGACTACCATCACAGATACGCAGTATTTT
NA,medium-sized,TRBJ1-6,TRBV20-1,CSAREGLSNSPLHF,TGCAGTGCTAGGGAGGGACTAAGTAATTCACCCCTCCACTTT
NA,NA,TRBJ2-1,TRBV7-9,CASSLEWEQFF,TGTGCCAGCAGCTTAGAGTGGGAACAGTTCTTC
NA,NA,TRBJ2-3,TRBV7-2,CASSRVKDTQYF,TGTGCCAGCAGCAGGGTAAAGGATACGCAGTATTTT
TRBD1,NA,TRBJ2-7,TRBV2,CASSVRQGYYEQYF,TGTGCCAGCAGTGTGCGACAGGGATACTACGAGCAGTACTTC
TRBD2,NA,TRBJ2-4,TRBV20-1,CSAKGASGAKNIQYF,TGCAGTGCCAAAGGGGCTAGCGGAGCCAAAAACATTCAGTACTTC
TRBD1,few,TRBJ1-6,TRBV6-1,CAVLGLTGSNSPLHF,TGTGCGGTGTTAGGGTTGACAGGGAGTAATTCACCCCTCCACTTT
NA,NA,TRBJ1-6,TRBV5-5,CASGNPGTHNSPLHF,TGTGCCAGCGGCAATCCGGGAACCCATAATTCACCCCTCCACTTT
TRBD2,NA,TRBJ2-2,TRBV7-2,CASSTRLAGGGAGELFF,TGTGCCAGCAGCACCCGACTAGCGGGAGGCGGAGCCGGGGAGCTGTTTTTT
TRBD1,NA,TRBJ1-1,TRBV6-5,CASSSGTGVVGAFF,TGTGCCAGCAGTTCCGGGACAGGGGTTGTTGGAGCTTTCTTT
TRBD1,NA,TRBJ1-5,TRBV12-3/TRBV12-4,CATRQGSQPQHF,TGTGCCACCAGACAGGGGAGTCAGCCCCAGCATTTT
NA,NA,TRBJ1-2,TRBV24-1,CATSDGTHRAGGYTF,TGTGCCACCAGTGATGGGACCCACAGGGCTGGTGGCTACACCTTC
NA,few,TRBJ1-2,TRBV7-9,CASSFHDRLVYGYTF,TGTGCCAGCAGCTTTCACGACCGCCTCGTCTATGGCTACACCTTC
NA,few,TRBJ2-2,TRBV7-2,CASSPPGELFF,TGTGCCAGCAGCCCCCCCGGGGAGCTGTTTTTT
NA,few,TRBJ2-1,TRBV7-3,CASSSSAWSYNEQFF,TGTGCCAGCAGCTCTTCCGCTTGGTCCTACAATGAGCAGTTCTTC
TRBD2,medium-sized,TRBJ2-5,TRBV20-1,CSATSASGKKTQYF,TGCAGTGCCACCTCGGCTAGCGGGAAAAAGACCCAGTACTTC
NA,NA,TRBJ2-7,TRBV27,CASSLGIPPYEQYF,TGTGCCAGCAGTCTCGGTATCCCGCCCTACGAGCAGTACTTC
TRBD1,NA,TRBJ2-1,TRBV20-1,CSARGDKQGEQFF,TGCAGTGCTAGAGGAGATAAACAGGGGGAGCAGTTCTTC
NA,NA,TRBJ2-7,TRBV29-1,CSVVVGSYEQYF,TGCAGCGTTGTTGTGGGTAGCTACGAGCAGTACTTC
NA,few,TRBJ2-5,TRBV28,CASSRQQETQYF,TGTGCCAGCAGCCGCCAACAAGAGACCCAGTACTTC
NA,few,TRBJ1-5,TRBV20-1,CSAVEQGKRNQPQHF,TGCAGCGCCGTTGAACAGGGCAAGCGCAATCAGCCCCAGCATTTT
NA,NA,TRBJ1-2,TRBV20-1,CSARGRGDSYGCTF,TGCAGTGCTAGGGGTCGGGGGGACTCCTATGGCTGCACCTTC
NA,few,TRBJ2-5,TRBV29-1,CSVEKGPRETQYF,TGCAGCGTTGAAAAGGGCCCGAGGGAGACCCAGTACTTC
NA,few,TRBJ2-5,TRBV7-7,CASSLVGTGIEETQYF,TGTGCTAGCAGCTTAGTTGGCACAGGGATTGAAGAGACCCAGTACTTC
TRBD2,NA,TRBJ2-5,TRBV7-9,CASSYGTRRETQYF,TGTGCCAGCAGCTACGGGACTAGACGGGAGACCCAGTACTTC
NA,NA,TRBJ1-1,TRBV11-1,CASSLLPNTEAFF,TGTGCCAGCAGCCTCCTACCGAACACTGAAGCTTTCTTT
TRBD2,few,TRBJ2-1,TRBV20-1,CSARGPGGRAYNEQFF,TGCAGTGCTAGGGGCCCGGGCGGGAGGGCCTACAATGAGCAGTTCTTC
TRBD2,NA,TRBJ2-5,TRBV7-2,CASSLGTSGRGQETQYF,TGTGCCAGCAGCTTAGGGACTAGCGGGAGGGGCCAAGAGACCCAGTACTTC